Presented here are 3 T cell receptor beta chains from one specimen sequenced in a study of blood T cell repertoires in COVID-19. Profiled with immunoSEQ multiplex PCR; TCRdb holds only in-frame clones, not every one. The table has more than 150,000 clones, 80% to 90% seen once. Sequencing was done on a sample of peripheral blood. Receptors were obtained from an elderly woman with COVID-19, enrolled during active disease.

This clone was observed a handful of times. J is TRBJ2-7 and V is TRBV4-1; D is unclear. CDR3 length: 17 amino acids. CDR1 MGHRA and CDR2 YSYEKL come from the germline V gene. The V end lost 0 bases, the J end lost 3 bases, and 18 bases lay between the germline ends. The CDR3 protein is CASSQDFAGDPIYEQYF. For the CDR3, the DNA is TGCGCCAGCAGCCAAGATTTTGCAGGCGACCCAATCTACGAGCAGTACTTC.

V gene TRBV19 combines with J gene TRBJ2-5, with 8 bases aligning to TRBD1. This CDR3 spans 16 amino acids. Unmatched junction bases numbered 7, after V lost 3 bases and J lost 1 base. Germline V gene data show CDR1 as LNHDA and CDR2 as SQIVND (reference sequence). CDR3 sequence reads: CASSIYAGGLQETQYF. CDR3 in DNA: TGTGCCAGTAGTATCTATGCAGGGGGCCTCCAAGAGACCCAGTACTTC.

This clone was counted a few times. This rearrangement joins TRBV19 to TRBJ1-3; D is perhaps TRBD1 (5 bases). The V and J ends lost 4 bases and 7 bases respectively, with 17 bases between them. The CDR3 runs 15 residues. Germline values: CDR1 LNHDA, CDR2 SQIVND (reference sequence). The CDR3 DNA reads TGTGCCAGTAGTAGGTCGTCATTGGGGCTGAACACCATATATTTT. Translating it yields CASSRSSLGLNTIYF.